This T cell receptor (beta chain) stems from a study of cytomegalovirus exposure and HLA in healthy donors. 13 Jbeta primers and 60 Vbeta primers were used for the PCR. Clones were sequenced by immunoSEQ multiplex PCR, and TCRdb holds only the in-frame ones, with some missing. The table includes some 120,000 clones, 74% detected once. Overall study findings and caveats: The Asian-associated ancestry cluster reportedly had fewer N-insertions than the roughly 720-donor mean in a later analysis.

In this sample, this clone turned up a few times. Its matching antigen is unknown. This sequence originates from a woman in her fifties or sixties in good health and CMV-seropositive. The source material was PBMCs.

The CDR3 here is CASRPLQGSGNTIYF. The CDR3 nucleotides read TGTGCCAGCAGACCTCTCCAGGGCTCTGGAAACACCATATATTTT. The chain carries TRBV11-2 and TRBJ1-3; TRBD1 is a possible D gene (5 bases). V was cut by 6 bases and J by 0 bases, with 12 bases left in between. CDR1 is SGHAT, CDR2 FQNNGV, per germline. The CDR3 runs to 15 residues.